One T cell receptor beta chain is described in this entry. The data derive from a study of blood T cell repertoires in COVID-19. Study in general: In each case, the material was cDNA or gDNA derived from T cells, B-cell-depleted T cells, or PBMCs.

In the source study's methods: Amplification from reference gene primers served as the basis for estimated nucleated cell counts. Produced via immunoSEQ multiplex PCR; TCRdb's table is partial and in-frame only. V and J calls and clone size are copied from that table; D and trimming were computed from the DNA. The data contain approximately 50,000 clones, roughly 90% of them singletons. J gave up 0 bases and V 0 bases, and 3 bases lay outside the gene matches. This CDR3 contains 16 residues. Germline loops: CDR1 KGHSY, CDR2 FQNENV. The sample taken for sequencing was peripheral blood. The chain is built from TRBV16 and TRBJ2-5; 8 bases align to TRBD2. This receptor was identified in a human donor in a cohort sampled during active COVID-19. Here the CDR3 DNA reads TGTGCCAGCAGCCAATCTGGTAGCGGGAACCAAGAGACCCAGTACTTC. It translates to CASSQSGSGNQETQYF.